Below are 9 T cell receptor beta chains sequenced from a single sample in a study of human T cells and chemical hapten exposure. Time point noted: patch test 1, 2 weeks after DPC sensitization. Treatment given: therapeutic diphenylcyclopropenone sensitization with weekly scalp DPC. From the RACE reads, TCRdb called clonotypes with MiXCR, one entry per CDR3 protein. The sample consists of some 170,000 distinct CDR3 sequences, approximately 20% of them appearing once. Sequences were derived from whole blood, sampled in connection with sensitization to the hapten diphenylcyclopropenone (DPC). All receptors derive from a woman in her fifties or sixties with alopecia areata. Some clones in this sample may be carry-over from other donors' samples.

This chain connects TRBV29-1 to TRBJ2-2; a possible D gene is TRBD1 (5 bases). The CDR3 totals 16 residues. Trimming cost V 5 bases and J 4 bases, with 20 bases left between them. Per the germline V gene, CDR1 is SQVTM and CDR2 is ANQGSEA. The CDR3 spells CSVSGAVKICTGELFF. Here the CDR3 DNA reads TGCAGCGTTTCTGGGGCGGTCAAGATATGCACCGGGGAGCTGTTTTTT.

In its sample, this clonotype was seen a few times. This chain links TRBV6-1 with TRBJ1-1, with unresolved D. Germline CDR1 MNHNS, CDR2 SASEGT. CDR3 length: 11 residues. V lost 6 bases and J lost 5, with 7 bases in between. The CDR3 here is CASRERTEAFF. DNA for the CDR3: TGTGCCAGCAGGGAGCGAACTGAAGCTTTCTTT.

This clonotype was seen more than once but under ten times. The chain has TRBV12-3 or TRBV12-4 and TRBJ2-7, with D uncertain. V gave up 1 base and J gave up 2 bases, with 9 bases separating them. The CDR3 runs 14 residues. CDR3 nucleotide sequence: TGTGCCAGCAGTTTAGAGGGCACCACCTACGAGCAGTACTTC. Amino acids: CASSLEGTTYEQYF.

This clonotype is classed as medium-sized. The chain couples TRBV6-6 to TRBJ1-1, with D uncertain. The CDR3 loop spans 15 amino acids. Trimming removed 5 bases at V and 4 bases at J, with 17 bases between. Per the germline V gene, CDR1 is MNHNY and CDR2 is SVGAGI (reference sequence). The CDR3 sequence is CASSAKREILTEAFF. CDR3 bases: TGTGCCAGCAGTGCCAAGAGGGAGATTCTCACTGAAGCTTTCTTT.

This clonotype is a singleton in its sample. The chain recombines TRBV3-1 with TRBJ2-2; D possibly uses TRBD1 or TRBD2 (5 bases each). The germline V gene encodes CDR1 LGHDT and CDR2 YNNKEL (reference sequence). V shed 4 bases and J shed 1 base, with 25 bases lying between them. The CDR3 is 20 residues long. The CDR3, as DNA: TGTGCCAGCAGCCGCCTGAAATCCGGGACCCGGCGCCAGAACACCGGGGAGCTGTTTTTT. Translation: CASSRLKSGTRRQNTGELFF.

The sample holds a few counts of this clonotype. The V and J genes are TRBV7-8 and TRBJ2-1, with D tentatively TRBD2 (5 bases). The germline V gene encodes CDR1 SGHVS and CDR2 FQNEAQ. With 5 bases removed from V and 1 base from J, the gap between germline ends came to 15 bases. The CDR3 is made up of 16 amino acids. The CDR3 spells CASSQPDSESYNEQFF. CDR3 DNA sequence: TGTGCCAGCAGCCAGCCCGATAGCGAGTCCTACAATGAGCAGTTCTTC.

In this sample, this clonotype turned up a few times. The V call is TRBV29-1, the J call TRBJ2-1; D is perhaps TRBD2 (6 bases). The germline V gene has CDR1 SQVTM and CDR2 ANQGSEA. This CDR3 has 13 amino acids. The V and J ends lost 4 bases and 7 bases respectively, with 14 bases between them. As DNA, the CDR3 is TGCAGCGTTGGAGATAGCGGTTTTAATGAGCAGTTCTTC. It yields the protein CSVGDSGFNEQFF.

This chain joins TRBV7-9 and TRBJ2-3; D might be TRBD2 (5 bases). The CDR3 runs 15 residues. The ends were cut back, 6 bases at V and 2 bases at J, with 15 bases in the middle. Germline CDR1 reads SEHNR; CDR2 reads FQNEAQ (reference sequence). The CDR3 spells CASSPRGSLTDTQYF. The DNA of the CDR3 is TGTGCCAGCAGTCCACGGGGATCCCTCACAGATACGCAGTATTTT.

This clonotype was counted only a few times. The genes are TRBV20-1 and TRBJ1-2; D gene uncertain. V lost 6 bases to trimming and J lost 7 bases, with 15 bases between them. The CDR3 is 12 residues long. Germline CDR1 is DFQATT and CDR2 is SNEGSKA (reference sequence). CDR3 coding DNA: TGCAGTGCCGGGGTGGCCTTACGTGGCTACACCTTC. Translated: CSAGVALRGYTF.